This paragraph covers one T cell receptor beta chain sequence. Its antigen is currently unknown. This entry comes from a study of response to subunit inactivated influenza vaccine. Study-level findings and limits: New T cells are recruited in small numbers by each seasonal influenza vaccination, according to the authors' suggestion.

One entry per CDR3 protein results from TCRdb running MiXCR on the RT-PCR reads. Of some 500,000 distinct CDR3 sequences detected, 10% to 15% appear once; the ten largest clones hold around 13%. V gave up 5 bases and J gave up 3 bases; unmatched junction bases: 9. This CDR3 has 17 amino acids. Germline V gene sequence: CDR1 SGHTA, CDR2 FQGNSA. The receptor was isolated from a man in his forties or fifties who received an inactivated influenza vaccine. The J gene is TRBJ2-6, the V gene TRBV7-2; 8 positions agree with TRBD1. The sequences come from PBMCs from blood, collected around seven weeks after vaccination. CDR3 DNA: TGTGCCAGCAGCCTCAGGGGGCTGGGCAGTGGGGCCAACGTCCTGACTTTC. Translated, it gives CASSLRGLGSGANVLTF.